This TCR beta chain appears in the sequencing data of a study of cytomegalovirus exposure and HLA in healthy donors. Study overall: A prior study identified 117 million unique TCR beta sequences from some 180 million T cells. Study-wide results and limits: In the analysis, some V segments, TRBV6-2 and TRBV6-3 included, were excluded as indistinguishable. Several top significant clusters appeared, in a later analysis, to be linked to common viral pathogens.

Researchers ran the PCR with 60 Vbeta and 13 Jbeta primers. Assay used: immunoSEQ multiplex PCR; TCRdb lists only in-frame clones, some missing. The table shows 120,000 to 150,000 clones, with 79% occurring only once. A word on this clone: The antigen remains undetermined.

V was pared by 1 base and J by 5 bases, with 2 bases of the junction left unmatched. CDR1 is ENHRY and CDR2 is SYGVKD in the germline V gene. The CDR3 totals 14 residues. The chain carries TRBV10-3 and TRBJ1-5, with 7 bases fitting TRBD1. This receptor was obtained from a female donor in good health and CMV-seronegative. Sequenced sample: PBMCs. The CDR3: CAISEWDSDQPQHF. The CDR3 region has the DNA TGTGCCATCAGTGAGTGGGACAGCGATCAGCCCCAGCATTTT.